The present T cell receptor beta chain was sequenced within a study of vaccination and CD4 T cells after COVID-19. Noted treatment: approximately 11-day PBMC culture with coronavirus spike peptide pools or control peptides (ViraFEST assay). Cultured CD4+ T cell DNA was sequenced using the Oncomine TCR Beta short-read assay. TCRdb redid the calling of the PCR reads with MiXCR, one entry per CDR3 protein. The sample has approximately 16,000 distinct CDR3 sequences, about two fifths seen once; the top ten hold approximately 7.4%. This CDR3 comprises 15 residues. Germline loops: CDR1 SGHTA, CDR2 FQGNSA. Trimming removed 1 base at V and 1 base at J, with 10 bases between. Remarks on this clonotype: What it recognizes is unknown.

This sequence joins TRBV7-2 and TRBJ1-1, with D hard to call. The sample here was CD4+ T cells from blood, cultured in vitro, taken after SARS-CoV-2 vaccination. The clonotype comes from a human donor who had recovered from COVID-19. The CDR3 is CASSLVAAANTEAFF. The CDR3, as DNA: TGTGCCAGCAGCTTAGTGGCCGCGGCGAACACTGAAGCTTTCTTT. The variable domain in full, with the rest retrieved from reference TRBV7-2 and TRBJ1-1, is GAGVSQSPSNKVTEKGKDVELRCDPISGHTALYWYRQSLGQGLEFLIYFQGNSAPDKSGLPSDRFSAERTGGSVSTLTIQRTQQEDSAVYLCASSLVAAANTEAFFGQGTRLTVV.